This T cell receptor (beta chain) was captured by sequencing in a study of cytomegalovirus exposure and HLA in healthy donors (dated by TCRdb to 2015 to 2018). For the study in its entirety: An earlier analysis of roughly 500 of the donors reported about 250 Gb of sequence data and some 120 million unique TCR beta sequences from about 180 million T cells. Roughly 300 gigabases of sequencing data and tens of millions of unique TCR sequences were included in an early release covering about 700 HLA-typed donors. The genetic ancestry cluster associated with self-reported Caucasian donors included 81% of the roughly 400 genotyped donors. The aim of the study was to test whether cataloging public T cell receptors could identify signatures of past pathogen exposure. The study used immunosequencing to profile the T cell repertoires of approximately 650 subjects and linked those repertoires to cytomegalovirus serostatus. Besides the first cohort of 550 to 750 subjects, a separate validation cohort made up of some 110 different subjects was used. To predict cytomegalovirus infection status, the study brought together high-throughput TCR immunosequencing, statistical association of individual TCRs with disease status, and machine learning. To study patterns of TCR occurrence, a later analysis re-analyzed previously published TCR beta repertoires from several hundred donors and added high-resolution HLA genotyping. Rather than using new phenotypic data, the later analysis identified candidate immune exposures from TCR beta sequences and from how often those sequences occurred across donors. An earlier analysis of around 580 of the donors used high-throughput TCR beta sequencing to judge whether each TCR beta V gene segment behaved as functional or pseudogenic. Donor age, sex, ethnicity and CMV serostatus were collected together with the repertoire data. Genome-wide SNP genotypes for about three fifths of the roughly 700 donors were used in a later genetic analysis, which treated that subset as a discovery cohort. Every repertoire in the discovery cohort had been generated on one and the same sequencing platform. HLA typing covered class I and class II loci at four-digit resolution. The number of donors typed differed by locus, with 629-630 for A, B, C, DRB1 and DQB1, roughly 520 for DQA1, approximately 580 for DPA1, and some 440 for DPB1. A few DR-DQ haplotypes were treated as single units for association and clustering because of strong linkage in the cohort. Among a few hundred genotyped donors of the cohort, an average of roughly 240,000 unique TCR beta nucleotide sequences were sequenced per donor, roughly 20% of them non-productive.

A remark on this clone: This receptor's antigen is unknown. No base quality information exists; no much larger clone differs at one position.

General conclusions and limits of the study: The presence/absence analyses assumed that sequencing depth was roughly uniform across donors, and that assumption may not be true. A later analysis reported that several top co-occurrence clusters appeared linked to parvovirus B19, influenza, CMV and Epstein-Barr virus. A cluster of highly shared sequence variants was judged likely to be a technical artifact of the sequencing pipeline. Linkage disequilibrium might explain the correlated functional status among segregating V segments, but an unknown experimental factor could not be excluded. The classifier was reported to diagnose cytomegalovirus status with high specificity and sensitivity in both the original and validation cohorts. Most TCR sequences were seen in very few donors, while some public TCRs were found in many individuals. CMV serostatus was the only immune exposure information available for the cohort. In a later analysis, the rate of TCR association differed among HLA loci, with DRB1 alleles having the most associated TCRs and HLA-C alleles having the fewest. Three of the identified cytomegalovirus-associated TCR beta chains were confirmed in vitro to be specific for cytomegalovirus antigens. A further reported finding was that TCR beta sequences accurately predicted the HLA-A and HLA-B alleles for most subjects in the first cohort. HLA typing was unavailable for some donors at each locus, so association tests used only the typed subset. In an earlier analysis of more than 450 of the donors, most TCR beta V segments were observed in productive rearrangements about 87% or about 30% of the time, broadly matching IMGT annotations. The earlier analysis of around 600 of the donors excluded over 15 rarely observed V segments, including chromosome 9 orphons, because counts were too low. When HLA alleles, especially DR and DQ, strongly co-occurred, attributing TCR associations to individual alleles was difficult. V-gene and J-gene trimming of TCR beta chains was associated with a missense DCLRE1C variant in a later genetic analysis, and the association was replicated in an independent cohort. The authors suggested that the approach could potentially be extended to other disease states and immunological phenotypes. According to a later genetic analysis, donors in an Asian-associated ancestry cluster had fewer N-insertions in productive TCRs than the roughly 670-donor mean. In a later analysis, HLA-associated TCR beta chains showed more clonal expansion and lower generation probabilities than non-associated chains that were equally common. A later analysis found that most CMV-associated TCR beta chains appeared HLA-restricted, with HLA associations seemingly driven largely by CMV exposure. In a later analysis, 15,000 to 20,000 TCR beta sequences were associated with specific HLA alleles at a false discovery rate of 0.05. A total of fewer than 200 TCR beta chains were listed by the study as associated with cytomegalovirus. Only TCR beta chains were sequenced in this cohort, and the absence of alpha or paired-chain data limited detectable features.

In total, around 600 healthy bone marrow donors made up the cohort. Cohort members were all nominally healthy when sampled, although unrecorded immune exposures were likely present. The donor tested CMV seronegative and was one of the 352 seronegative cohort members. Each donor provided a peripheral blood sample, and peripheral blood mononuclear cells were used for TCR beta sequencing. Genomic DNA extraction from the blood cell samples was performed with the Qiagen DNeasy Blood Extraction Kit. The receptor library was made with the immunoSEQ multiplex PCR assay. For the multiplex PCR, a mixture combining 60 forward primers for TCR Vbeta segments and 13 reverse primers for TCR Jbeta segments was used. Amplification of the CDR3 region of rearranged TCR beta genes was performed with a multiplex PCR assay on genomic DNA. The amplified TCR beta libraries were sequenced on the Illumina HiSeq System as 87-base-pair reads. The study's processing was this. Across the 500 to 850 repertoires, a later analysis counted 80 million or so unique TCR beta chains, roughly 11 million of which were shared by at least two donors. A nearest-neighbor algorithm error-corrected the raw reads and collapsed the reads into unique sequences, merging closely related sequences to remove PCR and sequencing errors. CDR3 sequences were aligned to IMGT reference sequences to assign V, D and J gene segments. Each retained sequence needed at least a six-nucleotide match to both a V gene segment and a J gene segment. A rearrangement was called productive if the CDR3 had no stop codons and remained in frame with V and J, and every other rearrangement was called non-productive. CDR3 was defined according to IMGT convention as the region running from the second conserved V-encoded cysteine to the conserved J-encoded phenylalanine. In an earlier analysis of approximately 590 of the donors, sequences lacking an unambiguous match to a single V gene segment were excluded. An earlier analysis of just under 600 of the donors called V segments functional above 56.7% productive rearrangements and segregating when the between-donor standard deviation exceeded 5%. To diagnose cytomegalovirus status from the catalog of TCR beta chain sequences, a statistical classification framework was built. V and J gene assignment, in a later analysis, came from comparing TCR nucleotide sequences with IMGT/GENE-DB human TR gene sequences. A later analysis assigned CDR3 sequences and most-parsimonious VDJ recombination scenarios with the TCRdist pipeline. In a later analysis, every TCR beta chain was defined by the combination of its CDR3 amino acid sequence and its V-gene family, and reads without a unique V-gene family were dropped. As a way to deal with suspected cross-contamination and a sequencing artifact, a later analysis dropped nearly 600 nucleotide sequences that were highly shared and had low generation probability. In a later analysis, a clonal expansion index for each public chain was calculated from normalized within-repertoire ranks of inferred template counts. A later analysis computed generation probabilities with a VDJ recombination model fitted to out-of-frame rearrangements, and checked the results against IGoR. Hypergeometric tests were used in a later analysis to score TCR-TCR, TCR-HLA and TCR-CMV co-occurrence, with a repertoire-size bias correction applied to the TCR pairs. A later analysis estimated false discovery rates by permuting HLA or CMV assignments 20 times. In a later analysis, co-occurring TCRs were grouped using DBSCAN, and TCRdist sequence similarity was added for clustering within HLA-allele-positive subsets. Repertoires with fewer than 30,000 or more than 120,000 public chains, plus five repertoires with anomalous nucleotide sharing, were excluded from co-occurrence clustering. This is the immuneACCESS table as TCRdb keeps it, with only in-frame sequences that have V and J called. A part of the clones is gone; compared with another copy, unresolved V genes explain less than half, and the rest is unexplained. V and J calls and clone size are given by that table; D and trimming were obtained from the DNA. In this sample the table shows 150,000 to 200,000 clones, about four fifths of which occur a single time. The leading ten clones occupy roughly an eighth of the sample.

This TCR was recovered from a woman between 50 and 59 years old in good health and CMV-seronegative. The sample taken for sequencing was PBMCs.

The CDR3 has the sequence CASSQVAGALWQYF. The DNA sequence is as follows: TGTGCCAGCAGTCAAGTAGCGGGAGCGCTGTGGCAGTACTTC. The sequence is built from TRBV7-8 and TRBJ2-7; 9 central nucleotides agree with TRBD2. Reading the germline V gene gives CDR1 SGHVS and CDR2 FQNEAQ. V is pruned by 6 bases and J by 9 bases, leaving 12 bases of the junction without a gene match. The CDR3 has 14 amino acids, counting the end cysteine and phenylalanine. Only CDR3 DNA is held: 42 bases, read in frame from base 1.